These T cell receptor beta chains were read from a single sample in a study of cytotoxic CD8 clonotypes in ibrutinib-treated CLL. Measured with immunoSEQ multiplex PCR; TCRdb has only the in-frame clones, and not every one. Of some 140,000 clones detected, 85% to 95% appear once; the ten largest clones hold roughly a tenth. The sequencing here drew on PBMCs, taken after 12 months of ibrutinib treatment. The receptors shown here come from a human donor with chronic lymphocytic leukemia. CDR3s include the opening cysteine and the closing phenylalanine or tryptophan. D genes are given only for firm matches. Size values are once, few and many counts, or a class for expanded clones, and some rows have none.

>TRBJ2-2|TRBV28|-|-
CASSFLWGTSNTGELFF
TGTGCCAGCAGTTTCCTCTGGGGGACCTCTAACACCGGGGAGCTGTTTTTT
>TRBJ2-7|TRBV4-3|-|-
CASSQDATYEQYF
TGCGCCAGCAGCCAAGATGCCACCTACGAGCAGTACTTC
>TRBJ1-5|TRBV9|once|-
CASSEGESYRQPQHF
TGTGCCAGCAGCGAGGGAGAGAGTTACAGACAGCCCCAGCATTTT
>TRBJ2-7|TRBV9|-|TRBD1
CASSVETGGSYEQYF
TGTGCCAGCAGCGTAGAGACAGGGGGGTCCTACGAGCAGTACTTC
>TRBJ1-5|TRBV11-2|-|-
CASSLDGRDAQPQHF
TGTGCCAGCAGCTTAGATGGGAGGGACGCTCAGCCCCAGCATTTT
>TRBJ2-6|TRBV28|-|-
CASSLEGTGANVLTF
TGTGCCAGCAGTTTAGAGGGTACTGGGGCCAACGTCCTGACTTTC
>TRBJ2-1|TRBV2|-|-
CASMGKSWDNEQFF
TGTGCCAGCATGGGAAAAAGTTGGGACAATGAGCAGTTCTTC
>TRBJ2-1|TRBV7-9|-|-
CASGIFSYNEQFF
TGTGCCAGCGGGATTTTCTCCTACAATGAGCAGTTCTTC
>TRBJ2-7|TRBV7-9|-|-
CASLGGSGTSSEQYF
TGTGCCAGCCTTGGGGGGTCCGGGACTTCTTCCGAGCAGTACTTC
>TRBJ2-3|TRBV12-5|-|-
CASGLSMSTDTQYF
TGTGCTAGTGGTTTAAGTATGAGCACAGATACGCAGTATTTT
>TRBJ2-3|TRBV27|-|-
CASSLSDHRDWRTDTQYF
TGTGCCAGCAGTTTATCCGATCACAGGGATTGGCGCACAGATACGCAGTATTTT
>TRBJ2-3|TRBV28|-|TRBD2
CASQRRSSGRALGTDTQYF
TGTGCCAGCCAAAGGCGGAGTAGCGGGAGGGCCCTCGGCACAGATACGCAGTATTTT
>TRBJ1-4|TRBV7-9|-|-
CASPTTGTWGEKLFF
TGTGCCAGCCCTACTACAGGGACTTGGGGAGAAAAACTGTTTTTT